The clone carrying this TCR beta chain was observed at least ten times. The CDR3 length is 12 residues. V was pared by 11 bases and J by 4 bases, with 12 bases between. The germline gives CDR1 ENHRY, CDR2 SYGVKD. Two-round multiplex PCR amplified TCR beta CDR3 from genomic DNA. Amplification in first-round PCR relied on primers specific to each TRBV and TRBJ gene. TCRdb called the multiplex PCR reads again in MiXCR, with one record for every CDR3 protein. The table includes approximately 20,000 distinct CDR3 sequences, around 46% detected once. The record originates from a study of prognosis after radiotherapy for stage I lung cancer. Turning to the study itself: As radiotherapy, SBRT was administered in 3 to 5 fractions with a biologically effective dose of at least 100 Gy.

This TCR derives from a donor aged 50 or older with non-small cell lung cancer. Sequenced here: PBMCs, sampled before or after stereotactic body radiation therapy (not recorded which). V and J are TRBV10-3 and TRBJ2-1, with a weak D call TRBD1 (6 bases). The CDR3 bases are TGTGCCGCAGGACAGTTTTACAATGAGCAGTTCTTC. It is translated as CAAGQFYNEQFF.